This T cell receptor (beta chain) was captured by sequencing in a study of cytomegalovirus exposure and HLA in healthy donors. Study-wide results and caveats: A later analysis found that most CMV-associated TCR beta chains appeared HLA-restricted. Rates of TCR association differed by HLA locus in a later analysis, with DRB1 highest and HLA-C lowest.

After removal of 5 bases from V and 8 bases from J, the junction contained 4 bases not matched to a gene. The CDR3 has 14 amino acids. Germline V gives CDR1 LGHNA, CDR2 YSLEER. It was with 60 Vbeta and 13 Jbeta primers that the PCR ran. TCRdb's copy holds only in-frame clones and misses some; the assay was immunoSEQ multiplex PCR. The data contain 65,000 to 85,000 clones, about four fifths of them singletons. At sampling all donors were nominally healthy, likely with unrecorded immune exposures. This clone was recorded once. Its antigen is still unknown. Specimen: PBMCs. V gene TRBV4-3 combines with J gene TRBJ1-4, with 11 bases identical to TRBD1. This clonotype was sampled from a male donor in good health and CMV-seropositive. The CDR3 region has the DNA TGCGCCAGCAGCGGACAGGGGGCACGGGAAAAACTGTTTTTT. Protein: CASSGQGAREKLFF.